A single sample gave rise to the 2 T cell receptor beta chains below, sequenced in a study of response to subunit inactivated influenza vaccine. Via MiXCR, TCRdb re-called the RT-PCR reads, giving one row per CDR3 protein. Of some 500,000 distinct CDR3 sequences listed, about 15% are singletons. The sample in question was CD4+ T cells sorted from PBMCs, obtained around 25 months after vaccination. The receptors come from a man aged 50 to 69 who received an inactivated influenza vaccine.

V is TRBV6-5 and J is TRBJ2-7; possibly TRBD1 for D (5 bases). V lost 0 bases and J lost 3, with 12 bases in between. Germline V gene sequence: CDR1 MNHEY, CDR2 SVGAGI. The CDR3 is made up of 15 amino acids. CDR3 loop: CASSYSQQAHYEQYF. The CDR3 DNA reads TGTGCCAGCAGTTACTCGCAACAGGCTCACTACGAGCAGTACTTC.

Only a few counts were recorded for this clonotype. This sequence joins TRBV4-3 and TRBJ2-1; TRBD1 agrees at 10 bases. Trimming removed 0 bases from V and 5 bases from J; junction bases left unmatched: 7. CDR3 length: 17 residues. The V gene's germline CDR1 is LGHNA and CDR2 YSLEER. This chain's CDR3 is CASSQDPGQGSNNEQFF. In DNA, the CDR3 is TGCGCCAGCAGCCAAGATCCGGGACAGGGGTCAAACAATGAGCAGTTCTTC.